This TCR beta chain was identified in a study of T cell repertoires in cytomegalovirus infection. To note about this clonotype: Its antigen is unknown.

Germline V gene lookup returns CDR1 LGHNT and CDR2 FRNRAP. CDR3 length equals 13 residues. V shed 2 bases and J shed 9 bases, with 11 bases lying between them. MiXCR was run by TCRdb on the reads, yielding one entry per CDR3 protein. Among roughly 200,000 distinct CDR3 sequences listed, 35% to 40% were seen once. This receptor was identified in a human donor in good health (CMV status not recorded). Some clones in this sample may be carry-over from other donors' samples. The starting material was CD8+ T cells from cultured PBMCs, obtained from culture after CMV antigen stimulation. This chain joins TRBV12-5 and TRBJ2-1, with D perhaps matching TRBD1 or TRBD2 (5 bases each). CDR3 nucleotide sequence: TGTGCTAGTGGTTTGACGGGACGCGTTGAGCAGTTCTTC. This codes for CASGLTGRVEQFF.